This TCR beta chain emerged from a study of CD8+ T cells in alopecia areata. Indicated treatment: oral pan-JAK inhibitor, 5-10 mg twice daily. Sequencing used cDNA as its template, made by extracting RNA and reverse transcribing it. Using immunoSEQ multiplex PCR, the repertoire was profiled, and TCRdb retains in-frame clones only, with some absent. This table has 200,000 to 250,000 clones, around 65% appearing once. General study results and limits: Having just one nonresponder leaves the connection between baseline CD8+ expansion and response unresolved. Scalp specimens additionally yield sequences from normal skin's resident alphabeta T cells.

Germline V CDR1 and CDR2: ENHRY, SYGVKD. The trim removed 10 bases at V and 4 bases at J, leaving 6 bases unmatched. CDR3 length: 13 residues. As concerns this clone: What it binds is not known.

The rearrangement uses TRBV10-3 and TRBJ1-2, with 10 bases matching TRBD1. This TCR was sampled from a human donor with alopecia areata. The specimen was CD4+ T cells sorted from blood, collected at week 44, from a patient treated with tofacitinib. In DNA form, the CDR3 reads TGTGCCAGTTCCGGGACAGGGGCCTATGGCTACACCTTC. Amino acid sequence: CASSGTGAYGYTF.